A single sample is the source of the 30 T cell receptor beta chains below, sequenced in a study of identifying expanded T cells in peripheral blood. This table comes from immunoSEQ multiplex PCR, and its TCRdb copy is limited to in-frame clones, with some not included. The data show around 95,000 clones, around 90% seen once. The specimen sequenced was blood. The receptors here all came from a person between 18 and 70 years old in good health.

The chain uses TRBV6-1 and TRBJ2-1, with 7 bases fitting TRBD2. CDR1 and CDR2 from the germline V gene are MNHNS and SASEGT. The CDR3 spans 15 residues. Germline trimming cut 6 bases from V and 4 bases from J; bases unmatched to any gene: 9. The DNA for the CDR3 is TGTGCCAGCAGACTCCAGGGCGGGGGTTACAATGAGCAGTTCTTC. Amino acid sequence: CASRLQGGGYNEQFF.

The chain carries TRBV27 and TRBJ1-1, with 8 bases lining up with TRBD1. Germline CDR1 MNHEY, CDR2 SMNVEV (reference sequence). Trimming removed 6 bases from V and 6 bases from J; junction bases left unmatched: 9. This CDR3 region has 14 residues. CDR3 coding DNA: TGTGCCAGCAGCCGGACAGGGTTAGAACCTGAAGCTTTCTTT. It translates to CASSRTGLEPEAFF.

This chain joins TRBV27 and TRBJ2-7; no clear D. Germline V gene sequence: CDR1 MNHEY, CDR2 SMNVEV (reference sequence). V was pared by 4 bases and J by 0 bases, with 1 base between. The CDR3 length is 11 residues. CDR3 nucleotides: TGTGCCAGCAGTTCCTCCTACGAGCAGTACTTC. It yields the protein CASSSSYEQYF.

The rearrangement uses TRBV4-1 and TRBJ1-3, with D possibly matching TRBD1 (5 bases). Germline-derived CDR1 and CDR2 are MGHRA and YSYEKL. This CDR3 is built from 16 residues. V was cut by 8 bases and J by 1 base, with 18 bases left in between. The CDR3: CASGHHGALSGNTIYF. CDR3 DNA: TGCGCCAGCGGACACCACGGGGCGCTTTCTGGAAACACCATATATTTT.

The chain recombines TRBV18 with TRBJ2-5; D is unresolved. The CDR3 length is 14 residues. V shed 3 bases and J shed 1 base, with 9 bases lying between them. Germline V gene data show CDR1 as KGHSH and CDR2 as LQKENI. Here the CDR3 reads CASSPPSTQETQYF. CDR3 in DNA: TGTGCCAGCTCACCCCCTTCGACCCAAGAGACCCAGTACTTC.

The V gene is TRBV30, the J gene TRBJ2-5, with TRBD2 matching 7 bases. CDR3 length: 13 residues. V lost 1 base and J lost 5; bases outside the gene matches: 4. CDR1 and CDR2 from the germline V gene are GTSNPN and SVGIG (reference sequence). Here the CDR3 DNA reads TGTGCCTGGAGTGGCGGGGGAGGTGAGACCCAGTACTTC. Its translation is CAWSGGGGETQYF.

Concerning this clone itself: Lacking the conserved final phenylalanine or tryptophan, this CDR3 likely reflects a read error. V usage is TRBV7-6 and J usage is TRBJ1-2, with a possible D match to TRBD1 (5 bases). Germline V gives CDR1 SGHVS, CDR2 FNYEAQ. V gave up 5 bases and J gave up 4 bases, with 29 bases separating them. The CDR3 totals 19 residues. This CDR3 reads CASSPSPGATNNGGYGYTV. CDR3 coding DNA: TGTGCCAGCAGCCCAAGCCCCGGGGCGACTAATAACGGGGGCTATGGCTACACCGTC.

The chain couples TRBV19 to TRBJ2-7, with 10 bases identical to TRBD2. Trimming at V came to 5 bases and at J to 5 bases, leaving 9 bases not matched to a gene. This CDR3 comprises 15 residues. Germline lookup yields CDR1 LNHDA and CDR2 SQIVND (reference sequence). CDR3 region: CASSHHVAGGHEQYF. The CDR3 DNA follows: TGTGCCAGTAGTCACCACGTAGCGGGAGGCCACGAGCAGTACTTC.

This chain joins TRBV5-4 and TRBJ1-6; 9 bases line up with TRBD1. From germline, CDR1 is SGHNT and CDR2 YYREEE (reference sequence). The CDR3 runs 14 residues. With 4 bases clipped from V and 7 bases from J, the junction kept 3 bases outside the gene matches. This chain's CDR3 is CASSLTGGNSPLHF. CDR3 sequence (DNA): TGTGCCAGCAGCCTCACAGGGGGCAATTCACCCCTCCACTTT.

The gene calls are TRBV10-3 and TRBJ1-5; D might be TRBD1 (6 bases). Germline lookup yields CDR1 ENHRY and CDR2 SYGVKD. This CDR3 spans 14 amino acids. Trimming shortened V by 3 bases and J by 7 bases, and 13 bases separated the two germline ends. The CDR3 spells CAISDLQGLQPQHF. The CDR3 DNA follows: TGTGCCATCAGTGATTTACAGGGTTTGCAGCCCCAGCATTTT.

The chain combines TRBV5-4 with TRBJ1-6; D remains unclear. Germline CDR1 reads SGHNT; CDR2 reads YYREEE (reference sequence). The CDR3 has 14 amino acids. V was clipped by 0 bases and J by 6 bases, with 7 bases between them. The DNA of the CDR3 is TGTGCCAGCAGCTTGGGGACCATTAATTCACCCCTCCACTTT. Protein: CASSLGTINSPLHF. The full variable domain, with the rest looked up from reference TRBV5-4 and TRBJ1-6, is ETGVTQSPTHLIKTRGQQVTLRCSSQSGHNTVSWYQQALGQGPQFIFQYYREEENGRGNFPPRFSGLQFPNYSSELNVNALELDDSALYLCASSLGTINSPLHFGNGTRLTVT.

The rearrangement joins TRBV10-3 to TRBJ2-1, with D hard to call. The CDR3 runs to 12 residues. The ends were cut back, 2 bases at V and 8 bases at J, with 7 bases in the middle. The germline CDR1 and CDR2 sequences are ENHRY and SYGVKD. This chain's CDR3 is CAISERADEQFF. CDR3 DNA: TGTGCCATCAGTGAGAGGGCCGATGAGCAGTTCTTC.

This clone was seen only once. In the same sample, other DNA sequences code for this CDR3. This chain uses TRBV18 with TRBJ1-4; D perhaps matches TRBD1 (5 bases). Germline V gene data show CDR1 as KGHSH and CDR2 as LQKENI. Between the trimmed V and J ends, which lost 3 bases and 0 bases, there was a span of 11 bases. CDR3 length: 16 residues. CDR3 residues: CASSPPGRTTNEKLFF. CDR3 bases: TGTGCCAGCTCACCTCCGGGACGGACAACTAATGAAAAACTGTTTTTT.

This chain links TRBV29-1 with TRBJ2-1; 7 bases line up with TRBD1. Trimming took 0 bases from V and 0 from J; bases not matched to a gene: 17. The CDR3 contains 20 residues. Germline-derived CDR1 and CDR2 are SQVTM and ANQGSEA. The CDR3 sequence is CSVEDMTGSIRGYSYNEQFF. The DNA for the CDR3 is TGCAGCGTTGAAGATATGACAGGGTCTATACGGGGATACTCCTACAATGAGCAGTTCTTC.

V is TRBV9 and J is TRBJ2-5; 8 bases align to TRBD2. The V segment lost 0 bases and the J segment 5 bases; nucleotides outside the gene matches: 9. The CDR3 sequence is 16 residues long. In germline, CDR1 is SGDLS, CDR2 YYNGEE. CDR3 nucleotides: TGTGCCAGCAGCGTAGCTACGCTAGCGGGTAGGGAGACCCAGTACTTC. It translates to CASSVATLAGRETQYF.

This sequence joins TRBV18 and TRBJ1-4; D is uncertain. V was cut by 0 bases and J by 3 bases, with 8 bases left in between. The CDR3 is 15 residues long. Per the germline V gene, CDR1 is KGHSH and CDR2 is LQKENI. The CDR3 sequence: CASSPPSLSNEKLFF. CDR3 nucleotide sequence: TGTGCCAGCTCACCACCATCCCTCTCTAATGAAAAACTGTTTTTT.

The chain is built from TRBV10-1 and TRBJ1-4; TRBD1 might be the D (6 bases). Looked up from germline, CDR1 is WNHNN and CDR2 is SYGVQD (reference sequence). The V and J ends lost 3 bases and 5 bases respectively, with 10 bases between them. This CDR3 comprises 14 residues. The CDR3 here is CASSEGQGNEKLFF. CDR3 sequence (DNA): TGCGCCAGCAGTGAAGGTCAGGGGAATGAAAAACTGTTTTTT.

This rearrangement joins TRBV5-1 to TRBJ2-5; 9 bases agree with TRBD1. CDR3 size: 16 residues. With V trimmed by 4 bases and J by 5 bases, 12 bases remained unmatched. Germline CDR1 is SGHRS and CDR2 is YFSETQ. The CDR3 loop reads CASSESHRGLGETQYF. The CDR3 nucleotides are TGCGCCAGCAGCGAGAGCCACAGGGGGCTGGGGGAGACCCAGTACTTC.

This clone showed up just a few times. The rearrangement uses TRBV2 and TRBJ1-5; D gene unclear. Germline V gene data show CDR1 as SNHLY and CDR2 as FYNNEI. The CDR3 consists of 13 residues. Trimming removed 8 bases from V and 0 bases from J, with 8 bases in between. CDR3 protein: CASGQDSNQPQHF. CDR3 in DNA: TGTGCCAGCGGGCAGGATAGCAATCAGCCCCAGCATTTT.

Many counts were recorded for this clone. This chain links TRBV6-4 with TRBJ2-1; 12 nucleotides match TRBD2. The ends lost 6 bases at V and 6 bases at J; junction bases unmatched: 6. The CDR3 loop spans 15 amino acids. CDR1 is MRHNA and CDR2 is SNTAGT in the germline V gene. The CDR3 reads CASSASGGAGNEQFF. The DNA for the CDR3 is TGTGCCAGCAGCGCTAGCGGGGGGGCGGGCAATGAGCAGTTCTTC.

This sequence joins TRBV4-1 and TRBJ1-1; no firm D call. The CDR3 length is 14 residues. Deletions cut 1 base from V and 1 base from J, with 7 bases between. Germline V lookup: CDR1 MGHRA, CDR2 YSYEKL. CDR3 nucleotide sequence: TGCGCCAGCAGCCAAGTATACAGGAACACTGAAGCTTTCTTT. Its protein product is CASSQVYRNTEAFF.

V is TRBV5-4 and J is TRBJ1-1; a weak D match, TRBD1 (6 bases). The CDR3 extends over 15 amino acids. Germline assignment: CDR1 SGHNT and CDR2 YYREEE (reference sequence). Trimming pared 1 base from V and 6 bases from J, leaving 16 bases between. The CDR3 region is CASSLRSTGTPEAFF. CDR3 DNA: TGTGCCAGCAGCTTGCGTTCCACAGGGACCCCTGAAGCTTTCTTT. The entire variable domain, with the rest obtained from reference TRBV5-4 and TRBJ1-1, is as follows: ETGVTQSPTHLIKTRGQQVTLRCSSQSGHNTVSWYQQALGQGPQFIFQYYREEENGRGNFPPRFSGLQFPNYSSELNVNALELDDSALYLCASSLRSTGTPEAFFGQGTRLTVV.

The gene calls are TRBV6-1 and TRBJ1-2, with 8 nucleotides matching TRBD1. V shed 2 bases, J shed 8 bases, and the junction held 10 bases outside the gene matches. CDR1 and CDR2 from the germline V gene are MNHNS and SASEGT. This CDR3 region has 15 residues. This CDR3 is CASSESRGLASGYTF. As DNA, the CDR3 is TGTGCCAGCAGTGAATCCAGGGGGCTGGCGTCGGGCTACACCTTC.

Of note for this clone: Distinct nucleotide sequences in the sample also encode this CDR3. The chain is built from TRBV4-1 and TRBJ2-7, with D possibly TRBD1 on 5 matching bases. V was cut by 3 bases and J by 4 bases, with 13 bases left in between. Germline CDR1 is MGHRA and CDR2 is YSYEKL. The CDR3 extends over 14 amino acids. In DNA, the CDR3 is TGCGCCAGCAGCCAGCCCGACAGATTATACGAGCAGTACTTC. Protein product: CASSQPDRLYEQYF.

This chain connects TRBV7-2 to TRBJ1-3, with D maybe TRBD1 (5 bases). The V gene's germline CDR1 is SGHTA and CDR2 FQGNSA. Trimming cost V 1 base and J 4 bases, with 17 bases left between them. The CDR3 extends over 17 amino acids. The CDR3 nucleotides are TGTGCCAGCAGCTTAGTGGGGCAGGCCTTTAGCGGAAACACCATATATTTT. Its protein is CASSLVGQAFSGNTIYF.

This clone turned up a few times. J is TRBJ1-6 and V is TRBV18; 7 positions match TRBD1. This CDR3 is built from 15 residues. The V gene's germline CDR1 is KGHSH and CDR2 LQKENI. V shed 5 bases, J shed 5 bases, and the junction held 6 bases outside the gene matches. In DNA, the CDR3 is TGTGCCAGCTCAAGCGGACAGGCCAATAATTCACCCCTCCACTTT. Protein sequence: CASSSGQANNSPLHF.

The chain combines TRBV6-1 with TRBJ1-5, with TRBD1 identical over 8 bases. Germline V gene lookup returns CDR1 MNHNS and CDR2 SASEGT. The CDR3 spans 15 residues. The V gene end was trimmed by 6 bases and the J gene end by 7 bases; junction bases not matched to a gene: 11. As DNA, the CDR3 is TGTGCCAGCAGCCTGGACAGGGATGTATCCCAGCCCCAGCATTTT. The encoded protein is CASSLDRDVSQPQHF.

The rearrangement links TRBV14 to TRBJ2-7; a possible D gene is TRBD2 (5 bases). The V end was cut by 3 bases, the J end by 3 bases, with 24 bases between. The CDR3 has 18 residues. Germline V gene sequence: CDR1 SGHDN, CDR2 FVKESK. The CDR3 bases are TGTGCCAGCAGCCACTACCCCCCCCGGACTCCTCATGACTACGAGCAGTACTTC. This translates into CASSHYPPRTPHDYEQYF.

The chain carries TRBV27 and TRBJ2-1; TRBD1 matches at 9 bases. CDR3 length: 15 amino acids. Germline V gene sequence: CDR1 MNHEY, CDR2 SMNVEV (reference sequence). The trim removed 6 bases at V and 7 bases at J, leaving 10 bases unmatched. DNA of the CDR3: TGTGCCAGCAGCCTCTGGACAGGGGATAAGAATGAGCAGTTCTTC. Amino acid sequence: CASSLWTGDKNEQFF.

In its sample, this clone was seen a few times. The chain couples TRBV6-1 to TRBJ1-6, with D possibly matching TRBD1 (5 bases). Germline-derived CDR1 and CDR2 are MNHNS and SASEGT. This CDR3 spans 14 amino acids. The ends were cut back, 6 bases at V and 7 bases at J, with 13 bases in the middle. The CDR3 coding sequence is TGTGCCAGCAGGTTGGACAATAGGAATTCACCCCTCCACTTT. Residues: CASRLDNRNSPLHF.